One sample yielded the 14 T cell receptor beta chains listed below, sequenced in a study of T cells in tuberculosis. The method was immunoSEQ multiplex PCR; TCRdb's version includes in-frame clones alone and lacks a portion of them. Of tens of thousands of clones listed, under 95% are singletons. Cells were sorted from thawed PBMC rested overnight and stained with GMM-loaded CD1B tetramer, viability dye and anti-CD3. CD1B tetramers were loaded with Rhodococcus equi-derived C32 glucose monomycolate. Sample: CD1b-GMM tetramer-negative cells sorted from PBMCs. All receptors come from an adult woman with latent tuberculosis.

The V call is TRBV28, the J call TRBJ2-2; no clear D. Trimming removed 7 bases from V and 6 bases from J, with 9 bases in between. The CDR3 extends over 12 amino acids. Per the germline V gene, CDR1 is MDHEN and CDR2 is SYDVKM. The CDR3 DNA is TGTGCCAGCACGGGTTGGCCCGGGGAGCTGTTTTTT. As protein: CASTGWPGELFF. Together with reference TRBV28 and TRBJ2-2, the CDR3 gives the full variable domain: DVKVTQSSRYLVKRTGEKVFLECVQDMDHENMFWYRQDPGLGLRLIYFSYDVKMKEKGDIPEGYSVSREKKERFSLILESASTNQTSMYLCASTGWPGELFFGEGSRLTVL.

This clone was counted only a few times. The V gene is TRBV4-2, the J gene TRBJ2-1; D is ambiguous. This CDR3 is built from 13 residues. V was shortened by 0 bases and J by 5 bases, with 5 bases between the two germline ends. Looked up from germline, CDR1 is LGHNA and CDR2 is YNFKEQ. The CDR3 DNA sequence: TGTGCCAGCAGCCAAGACACTAACAATGAGCAGTTCTTC. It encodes CASSQDTNNEQFF.

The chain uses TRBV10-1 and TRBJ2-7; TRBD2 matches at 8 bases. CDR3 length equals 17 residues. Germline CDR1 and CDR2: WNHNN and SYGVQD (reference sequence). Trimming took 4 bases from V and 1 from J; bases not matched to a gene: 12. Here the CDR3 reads CASSGPPPAGVSYEQYV. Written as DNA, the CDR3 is TGCGCCAGCAGTGGCCCCCCGCCAGCGGGGGTTTCCTACGAGCAGTACGTC.

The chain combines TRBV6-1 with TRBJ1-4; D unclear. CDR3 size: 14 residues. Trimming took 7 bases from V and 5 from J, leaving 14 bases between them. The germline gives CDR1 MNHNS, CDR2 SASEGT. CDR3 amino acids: CASTSMQENEKLFF. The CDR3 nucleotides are TGTGCCAGCACCTCGATGCAAGAGAATGAAAAACTGTTTTTT.

The DNA of the CDR3 is TGTGCCACCAGCGCGGGCACAGAGGCACCCCTGAACACTGAAGCTTTCTTT. It codes for CATSAGTEAPLNTEAFF. V and J are TRBV15 and TRBJ1-1; D gene unclear. This CDR3 has 17 amino acids. V was cut by 5 bases and J by 0 bases, with 19 bases left in between. Germline V lookup: CDR1 LNHNV, CDR2 YYDKDF (reference sequence).

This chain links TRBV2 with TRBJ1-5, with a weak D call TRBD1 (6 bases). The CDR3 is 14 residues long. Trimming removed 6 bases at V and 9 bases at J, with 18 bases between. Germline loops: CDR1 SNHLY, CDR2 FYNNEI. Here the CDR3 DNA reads TGTGCCAGCAGCGACGCCCGGACAGTCTCGCCCCAGCATTTT. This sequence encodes CASSDARTVSPQHF.

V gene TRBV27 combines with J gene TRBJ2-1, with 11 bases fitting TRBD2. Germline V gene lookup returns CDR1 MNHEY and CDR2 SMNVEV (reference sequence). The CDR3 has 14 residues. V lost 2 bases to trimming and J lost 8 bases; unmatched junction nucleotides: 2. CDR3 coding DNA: TGTGCCAGCAGTTTACTAGCGGGGGGTGATGAGCAGTTCTTC. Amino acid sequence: CASSLLAGGDEQFF.

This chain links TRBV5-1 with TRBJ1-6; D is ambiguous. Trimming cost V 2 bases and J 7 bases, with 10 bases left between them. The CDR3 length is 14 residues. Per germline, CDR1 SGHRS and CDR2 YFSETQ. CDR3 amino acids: CASSLTEANSPLHF. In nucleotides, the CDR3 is TGCGCCAGCAGCTTAACCGAGGCAAATTCACCCCTCCACTTT.

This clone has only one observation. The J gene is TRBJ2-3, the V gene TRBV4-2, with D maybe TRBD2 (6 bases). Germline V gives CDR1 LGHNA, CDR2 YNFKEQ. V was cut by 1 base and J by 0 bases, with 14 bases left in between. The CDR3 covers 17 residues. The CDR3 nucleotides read TGTGCCAGCAGCCAAGTACCTACGGGGGTTAGCACAGATACGCAGTATTTT. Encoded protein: CASSQVPTGVSTDTQYF.

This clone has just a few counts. The CDR3 DNA sequence: TGCGCCAGCAGCCAAGGGCCGGCGGCATTCTATGGCTACACCTTC. Amino acid sequence: CASSQGPAAFYGYTF. The chain employs TRBV4-3 and TRBJ1-2; D gene unclear. Germline V gives CDR1 LGHNA, CDR2 YSLEER. The V end was cut by 1 base, the J end by 4 bases, with 13 bases between. This CDR3 has 15 amino acids.

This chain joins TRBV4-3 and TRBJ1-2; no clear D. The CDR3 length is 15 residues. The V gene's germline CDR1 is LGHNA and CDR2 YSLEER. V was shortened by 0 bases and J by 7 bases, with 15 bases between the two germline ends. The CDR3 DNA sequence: TGCGCCAGCAGCCAAGATAAGTCAACTACTATTGGCTACACCTTC. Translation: CASSQDKSTTIGYTF.

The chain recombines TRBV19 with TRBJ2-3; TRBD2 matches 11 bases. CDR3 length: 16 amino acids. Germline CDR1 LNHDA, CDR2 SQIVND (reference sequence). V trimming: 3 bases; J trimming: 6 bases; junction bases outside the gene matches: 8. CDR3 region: CASSMSMSSGGDTQYF. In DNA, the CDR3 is TGTGCCAGTAGTATGTCGATGTCTAGCGGGGGGGATACGCAGTATTTT.

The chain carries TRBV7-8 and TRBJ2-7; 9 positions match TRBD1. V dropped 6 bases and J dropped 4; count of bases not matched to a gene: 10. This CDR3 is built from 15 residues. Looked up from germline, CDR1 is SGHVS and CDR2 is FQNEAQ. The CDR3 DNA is TGTGCCAGCAGACGGGGACAGGGTTTGATGTACGAGCAGTACTTC. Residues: CASRRGQGLMYEQYF.

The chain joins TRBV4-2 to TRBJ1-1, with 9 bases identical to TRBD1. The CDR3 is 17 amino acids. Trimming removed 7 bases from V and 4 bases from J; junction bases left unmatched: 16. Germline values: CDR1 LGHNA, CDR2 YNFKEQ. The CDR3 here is CASTPALPGQGATEAFF. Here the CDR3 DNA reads TGTGCCAGCACCCCCGCTTTACCGGGACAGGGTGCCACTGAAGCTTTCTTT.